This T cell receptor (beta chain) was captured in a study of T cells in Graves' hyperthyroidism and ophthalmopathy. At the level of the study: Peripheral blood specimens were obtained at initial diagnosis, prior to any treatment.

The germline V gene encodes CDR1 MDHEN and CDR2 SYDVKM. CDR3 size: 15 residues. With 6 bases removed from V and 2 bases from J, the gap between germline ends came to 17 bases. Together with thyroid ultrasound, orbital computed tomography, serum thyroxine and TRAb, clinical symptoms were used for diagnoses. Template material for amplifying TCR beta CDR3 regions consisted of RNA transcripts. Primed by the HTBI set, a first-round RT-PCR was run on the TCR CDR3. TCRdb independently ran MiXCR on the multiplex PCR reads; one entry per CDR3 protein. The data show fewer than 300,000 distinct CDR3 sequences, approximately 26% seen once.

The sequenced sample consisted of blood. This chain connects TRBV28 to TRBJ2-7; D unresolved. This sequence was found in a man aged 35 to 55 with Graves' hyperthyroidism that later progressed to Graves' ophthalmopathy. The CDR3 coding sequence is TGTGCCAGCAGCGGAAACAGAAGCCCAACCTACGAGCAGTACTTC. Encoded protein: CASSGNRSPTYEQYF. The full variable domain, completed using reference TRBV28 and TRBJ2-7, is DVKVTQSSRYLVKRTGEKVFLECVQDMDHENMFWYRQDPGLGLRLIYFSYDVKMKEKGDIPEGYSVSREKKERFSLILESASTNQTSMYLCASSGNRSPTYEQYFGPGTRLTVT.